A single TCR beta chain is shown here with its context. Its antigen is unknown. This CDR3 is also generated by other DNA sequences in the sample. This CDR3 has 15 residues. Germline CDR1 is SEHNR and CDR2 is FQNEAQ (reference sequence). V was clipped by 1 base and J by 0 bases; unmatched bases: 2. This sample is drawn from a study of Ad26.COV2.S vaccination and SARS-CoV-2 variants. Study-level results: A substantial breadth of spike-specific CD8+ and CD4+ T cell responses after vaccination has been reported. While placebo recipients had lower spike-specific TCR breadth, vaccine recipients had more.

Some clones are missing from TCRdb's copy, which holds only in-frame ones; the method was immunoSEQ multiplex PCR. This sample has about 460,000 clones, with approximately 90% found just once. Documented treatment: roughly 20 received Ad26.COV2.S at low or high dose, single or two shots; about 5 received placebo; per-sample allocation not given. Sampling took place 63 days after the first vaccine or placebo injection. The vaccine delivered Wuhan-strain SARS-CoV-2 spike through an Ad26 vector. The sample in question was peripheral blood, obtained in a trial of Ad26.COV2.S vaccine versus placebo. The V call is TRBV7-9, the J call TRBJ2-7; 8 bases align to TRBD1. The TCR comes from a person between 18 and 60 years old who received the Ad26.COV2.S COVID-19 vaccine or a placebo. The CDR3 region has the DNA TGTGCCAGCAGCTTAGGACAGGGGACCTCCTACGAGCAGTACTTC. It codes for CASSLGQGTSYEQYF.